Following are 29 T cell receptor beta chains from one sample sequenced in a study of regulatory T cells in long-lasting Graves disease. Arm-PCR of CDR3 regions and iRepertoire HTBI primers were the basis on which TCR beta libraries were built. TCRdb passed the multiplex PCR reads through MiXCR, listing each CDR3 protein once. The sample shows about 340,000 distinct CDR3 sequences, about 18% of them seen only once. Noted time point: persistent/refractory GD, antithyroid drugs over 5 years with positive TRAb. Researchers made the TCR library from RNA that was extracted from PBMCs. This material consisted of peripheral blood mononuclear cells (PBMCs), taken when the disease was refractory, from a patient treated with antithyroid drugs. These receptors were collected from a female donor with Graves disease.

This clonotype was found many times. The V gene is TRBV5-6, the J gene TRBJ2-5; D remains ambiguous. Between the trimmed V and J ends, which lost 0 bases and 0 bases, there was a span of 3 bases. From germline, CDR1 is SGHDT and CDR2 YYEEEE. The CDR3 extends over 13 amino acids. The CDR3 protein is CASSLDDQETQYF. CDR3 coding DNA: TGTGCCAGCAGCTTGGACGACCAAGAGACCCAGTACTTC. Full variable domain (missing parts from reference TRBV5-6 and TRBJ2-5): DAGVTQSPTHLIKTRGQQVTLRCSPKSGHDTVSWYQQALGQGPQFIFQYYEEEERQRGNFPDRFSGHQFPNYSSELNVNALLLGDSALYLCASSLDDQETQYFGPGTRLLVL.

This clonotype was counted a few times. The chain's CDR3 is CASSSRRGTGELFF. The CDR3 region has the DNA TGTGCCAGCAGCTCTAGACGGGGCACCGGGGAGCTGTTTTTT. The V and J genes are TRBV5-8 and TRBJ2-2, with D possibly matching TRBD2 (5 bases). Looked up from germline, CDR1 is SGHTS and CDR2 is YDEGEE. V was trimmed by 3 bases and J by 4 bases, leaving 10 bases between them. CDR3 size: 14 residues.

In this sample, this clonotype turned up a few times. The junction departs from germline at one end; a sequencing error may be responsible. This chain joins TRBV7-2 and TRBJ1-2; D ambiguous. Germline CDR1 SGHTA, CDR2 FQGNSA. The CDR3 runs 15 residues. CDR3 in amino acids: CASGLEPGGYYGYTF. The CDR3 DNA is TGTGCCAGCGGCTTAGAGCCAGGAGGGTACTATGGCTACACCTTC.

This clonotype turned up a few times. The chain joins TRBV10-3 to TRBJ1-1; D uncertain. Trimming removed 3 bases from V and 5 bases from J, with 19 bases in between. CDR1 ENHRY and CDR2 SYGVKD come from the germline V gene. This CDR3 is built from 16 residues. CDR3 coding DNA: TGTGCCATCAGTGAAGGACGGTTTAAGGGAGGGACTGAAGCTTTCTTT. It is translated as CAISEGRFKGGTEAFF.

There are a few counts of this clonotype. The V and J genes are TRBV9 and TRBJ1-2, with 8 positions matching TRBD1. This CDR3 contains 15 residues. The V and J ends lost 0 bases and 2 bases, in that order; junction bases with no gene match: 3. CDR1 and CDR2 (germline): SGDLS, YYNGEE. In DNA, the CDR3 is TGTGCCAGCAGCGTAGTGCCAGGGGGCAACTATGGCTACACCTTC. It encodes CASSVVPGGNYGYTF.

This clonotype was seen at least ten times. The V and J genes are TRBV12-3 or TRBV12-4 and TRBJ1-1, with unresolved D. The V end lost 6 bases, the J end lost 5 bases, and 10 bases lay between the germline ends. The length of the CDR3 is 12 residues. CDR3 in DNA: TGTGCCAGCAGCCCAAGGAGGACTGAAGCTTTCTTT. Translation: CASSPRRTEAFF.

This clonotype has just a few counts. The chain links TRBV5-1 to TRBJ1-2; D uncertain. The V end was cut by 0 bases, the J end by 4 bases, with 7 bases between. This CDR3 spans 13 amino acids. Per germline, CDR1 SGHRS and CDR2 YFSETQ. In DNA, the CDR3 is TGCGCCAGCAGCTTGGAACAGATCTATGGCTACACCTTC. The encoded protein is CASSLEQIYGYTF.

This clonotype was seen a few times. V gene TRBV7-2 combines with J gene TRBJ1-1, with D hard to call. Trimming removed 4 bases at V and 5 bases at J, with 11 bases between. From germline, CDR1 is SGHTA and CDR2 FQGNSA. The CDR3 spans 13 residues. CDR3 protein: CASSSGRKTEAFF. The CDR3 DNA is TGTGCCAGCAGCTCCGGACGGAAAACTGAAGCTTTCTTT.

V and J are TRBV5-6 and TRBJ1-1; D ambiguous. Germline V CDR1 and CDR2: SGHDT, YYEEEE. V lost 3 bases, J lost 1 base, and 19 bases lay in between. CDR3 length: 17 amino acids. CDR3 amino acids: CASSWTLGLVGNTEAFF. In nucleotides, the CDR3 is TGTGCCAGCAGCTGGACTTTGGGTCTTGTCGGGAACACTGAAGCTTTCTTT.

This chain connects TRBV2 to TRBJ2-6; a possible D gene is TRBD2 (6 bases). CDR1 and CDR2 from the germline V gene are SNHLY and FYNNEI. Trimming took 11 bases from V and 0 from J, leaving 14 bases between them. This CDR3 comprises 15 residues. The CDR3 bases are TGTGCCGGAAAGCCGGGACTCTCTGGGGCCAACGTCCTGACTTTC. Protein sequence: CAGKPGLSGANVLTF.

This clonotype showed up many times. The chain recombines TRBV10-3 with TRBJ1-5; a weak D match, TRBD1 (5 bases). The CDR3 is 18 residues long. The V gene's germline CDR1 is ENHRY and CDR2 SYGVKD. V was cut by 3 bases and J by 4 bases, with 22 bases left in between. The CDR3 region is CAISDPRGVNHSNQPQHF. CDR3 bases: TGTGCCATCAGTGACCCAAGAGGGGTCAACCACTCAAATCAGCCCCAGCATTTT.

As concerns this clonotype: A much bigger clone sits one base away, suggesting this may be a read error. V and J are TRBV28 and TRBJ2-4; 12 positions match TRBD2. The CDR3 loop spans 18 amino acids. Germline CDR1 is MDHEN and CDR2 is SYDVKM. CDR3 in amino acids: CASSGGLAGNIAENIQYF. CDR3 sequence (DNA): TGTGCCAGCAGTGGTGGACTAGCGGGGAATATAGCCGAAAACATTCAGTACTTC. Variable domain in full (rest from reference TRBV28 and TRBJ2-4): DVKVTQSSRYLVKRTGEKVFLECVQDMDHENMFWYRQDPGLGLRLIYFSYDVKMKEKGDIPEGYSVSREKKERFSLILESASTNQTSMYLCASSGGLAGNIAENIQYFGAGTRLSVL.

With respect to this clonotype: A much larger clone differs by one base, so this may be a read error. The chain couples TRBV18 to TRBJ2-5; D is unresolved. Germline V gene sequence: CDR1 KGHSH, CDR2 LQKENI. The CDR3 totals 12 residues. The CDR3 reads CASSPGVETQHF. CDR3 bases: TGTGCCAGCTCACCAGGGGTAGAGACCCAGCACTTC. Drawing the rest from reference TRBV18 and TRBJ2-5, the complete variable domain is NAGVMQNPRHLVRRRGQEARLRCSPMKGHSHVYWYRQLPEEGLKFMVYLQKENIIDESGMPKERFSAEFPKEGPSILRIQQVVRGDSAAYFCASSPGVETQHFGPGTRLLVL.

This clonotype was counted a few times. The chain recombines TRBV15 with TRBJ2-5; 8 bases line up with TRBD1. The CDR3 extends over 16 amino acids. V dropped 3 bases and J dropped 2; count of bases not matched to a gene: 8. CDR1 and CDR2 from the germline V gene are LNHNV and YYDKDF (reference sequence). Here the CDR3 reads CATSSLAGTGQETQYF. The CDR3 nucleotides are TGTGCCACCAGCAGCTTAGCAGGGACAGGTCAAGAGACCCAGTACTTC.

The genes are TRBV29-1 and TRBJ1-2, with D tentatively TRBD1 (6 bases). The germline V and J ends were trimmed by 4 bases and 7 bases, with 25 bases remaining between them. The germline gives CDR1 SQVTM, CDR2 ANQGSEA. There are 16 residues in the CDR3. This chain's CDR3 is CSVAGGDTALARGYTF. The CDR3, as DNA: TGCAGCGTTGCTGGCGGGGACACCGCCCTCGCGCGTGGCTACACCTTC.

In this sample, this clonotype turned up many times. V usage is TRBV6-1 and J usage is TRBJ2-7; 7 bases align to TRBD2. The CDR3 runs to 14 residues. CDR1 and CDR2 (germline): MNHNS, SASEGT. Germline trimming cut 11 bases from V and 3 bases from J; bases unmatched to any gene: 13. The DNA for the CDR3 is TGTGCCTCACGTCCGGCTAGCGGATACTACGAGCAGTACTTC. Translated, it gives CASRPASGYYEQYF.

This clonotype has ten or more counts. The V call is TRBV15, the J call TRBJ1-2, with D maybe TRBD1 (6 bases). Germline CDR1 and CDR2: LNHNV and YYDKDF (reference sequence). V lost 0 bases, J lost 4 bases, and 27 bases lay in between. This CDR3 has 20 amino acids. CDR3 protein: CATSRDRGGRIQLDRYGYTF. The CDR3 region has the DNA TGTGCCACCAGCAGAGATCGCGGGGGGCGCATCCAATTGGACCGCTATGGCTACACCTTC.

Remarks on this clonotype: This CDR3 is missing its conserved last phenylalanine or tryptophan, likely due to a read error. The chain links TRBV20-1 to TRBJ1-2; D unclear. Per germline, CDR1 DFQATT and CDR2 SNEGSKA (reference sequence). With 1 base removed from V and 2 bases from J, the gap between germline ends came to 5 bases. The CDR3 spans 12 residues. CDR3 sequence reads: CSARAGNYGYTL. CDR3 sequence (DNA): TGCAGTGCTAGAGCGGGAAACTATGGCTACACCCTC.

This clonotype has ten or more counts. The rearrangement uses TRBV12-3 or TRBV12-4 and TRBJ1-5; D not certain. The CDR3 sequence is 15 residues long. Between the trimmed V and J ends, which lost 2 bases and 0 bases, there was a span of 8 bases. The CDR3 protein is CASSLTQVSNQPQHF. The CDR3 bases are TGTGCCAGCAGTTTAACGCAGGTTAGCAATCAGCCCCAGCATTTT.

CDR3 sequence (DNA): TGTGCCTGGGGACACTACGAGCAGTACTTC. It yields the protein CAWGHYEQYF. The gene calls are TRBV30 and TRBJ2-7, with D tentatively TRBD1 (5 bases). Germline-derived CDR1 and CDR2 are GTSNPN and SVGIG (reference sequence). The CDR3 sequence is 10 residues long. V was shortened by 5 bases and J by 3 bases, with 5 bases between the two germline ends.

The rearrangement links TRBV5-1 to TRBJ2-1; 8 bases align to TRBD1. J was trimmed by 8 bases and V by 4 bases; bases with no gene match: 8. In germline, CDR1 is SGHRS, CDR2 YFSETQ. CDR3 length equals 14 residues. The DNA for the CDR3 is TGCGCCAGCAGCGAGCAGGGGGCTCTGGATGAGCAGTTCTTC. It translates to CASSEQGALDEQFF.

This clonotype was seen a handful of times. The rearrangement links TRBV19 to TRBJ2-7, with unresolved D. The CDR3 is made up of 13 amino acids. V lost 3 bases to trimming and J lost 3 bases, with 9 bases between them. Germline V lookup: CDR1 LNHDA, CDR2 SQIVND (reference sequence). CDR3 sequence reads: CASSMDGFYEQYF. CDR3 DNA sequence: TGTGCCAGTAGTATGGACGGGTTCTACGAGCAGTACTTC.

This clonotype appeared a few times. V usage is TRBV20-1 and J usage is TRBJ1-5; TRBD1 matches at 7 bases. Germline V gene data show CDR1 as DFQATT and CDR2 as SNEGSKA (reference sequence). The CDR3 spans 14 residues. V shed 4 bases, J shed 1 base, and the junction held 4 bases outside the gene matches. For the CDR3, the DNA is TGCAGTGCTACAGGGGGTGGAAGCAATCAGCCCCAGCATTTT. It is translated as CSATGGGSNQPQHF.

This clonotype was observed a few times. J is TRBJ1-5 and V is TRBV6-1; D gene ambiguous. The CDR3 length is 14 residues. Between the trimmed V and J ends, which lost 5 bases and 3 bases, there was a span of 11 bases. Germline V lookup: CDR1 MNHNS, CDR2 SASEGT. The CDR3 coding sequence is TGTGCCAGCAGTAAGGGTTTTACCAATCAGCCCCAGCATTTT. This encodes CASSKGFTNQPQHF.

The rearrangement uses TRBV6-5 and TRBJ2-5; D ambiguous. CDR1 is MNHEY and CDR2 is SVGAGI in the germline V gene. The CDR3 extends over 12 amino acids. V lost 0 bases to trimming and J lost 3 bases, with 2 bases between them. The CDR3 region has the DNA TGTGCCAGCAGTTACTCGAAAGAGACCCAGTACTTC. Translating it yields CASSYSKETQYF.

J is TRBJ2-2 and V is TRBV9, with 9 bases identical to TRBD2. This CDR3 is 17 amino acids long. V lost 3 bases, J lost 4 bases, and 10 bases stayed unmatched. Germline CDR1 reads SGDLS; CDR2 reads YYNGEE. The CDR3 reads CASSARSSGGGTGELFF. CDR3 bases: TGTGCCAGCAGCGCACGTAGTAGCGGGGGCGGCACCGGGGAGCTGTTTTTT.

This clonotype was counted ten times or more. This chain uses TRBV5-5 with TRBJ2-5; D remains ambiguous. CDR3 length equals 13 residues. Trimming removed 3 bases at V and 3 bases at J, with 9 bases between. Germline values: CDR1 SGHKS, CDR2 YYEKEE (reference sequence). The CDR3 coding sequence is TGTGCCAGCAGCTCCCCAGTGGAAGAGACCCAGTACTTC. This gives the protein CASSSPVEETQYF. Full variable domain (missing parts from reference TRBV5-5 and TRBJ2-5): DAGVTQSPTHLIKTRGQQVTLRCSPISGHKSVSWYQQVLGQGPQFIFQYYEKEERGRGNFPDRFSARQFPNYSSELNVNALLLGDSALYLCASSSPVEETQYFGPGTRLLVL.

On this clonotype itself: A read error may be the cause here, since a much bigger clone is one base away. The chain uses TRBV12-3 or TRBV12-4 and TRBJ1-1, with D uncertain. Trimming removed 7 bases from V and 1 base from J, with 10 bases in between. This CDR3 region has 13 residues. The CDR3 DNA reads TGTGCCAGCAATCGACGACCGAACACTGAAGCTTTCTTT. Amino acids: CASNRRPNTEAFF.

This clonotype turned up a few times. This rearrangement joins TRBV2 to TRBJ2-2, with 12 bases lining up with TRBD1. The CDR3 length is 17 residues. The V segment lost 0 bases and the J segment 4 bases; nucleotides outside the gene matches: 3. Germline CDR1 and CDR2: SNHLY and FYNNEI. The DNA of the CDR3 is TGTGCCAGCAGTGAAGCTGGGACAGGGGGCACCACCGGGGAGCTGTTTTTT. Protein product: CASSEAGTGGTTGELFF.